Below are 6 T cell receptor beta chains sequenced from a single sample in a study of T cells of healthy individuals. TCRdb reprocessed the 5' RACE reads via MiXCR and lists one record per CDR3 protein. Of some 85,000 distinct CDR3 sequences detected, roughly 5% appear once; the ten largest clones hold around 7.6%. Receptors were obtained from a female donor in good health.

The CDR3 reads CASSLETGNPFGYGYTF. The CDR3 coding sequence is TGTGCCAGCAGCTTGGAAACAGGGAACCCTTTTGGCTATGGCTACACCTTC. V gene TRBV5-6 combines with J gene TRBJ1-2; the D gene is possibly TRBD1 (6 bases). The CDR3 contains 17 residues. Trimming shortened V by 0 bases and J by 4 bases, and 19 bases separated the two germline ends. The germline V gene encodes CDR1 SGHDT and CDR2 YYEEEE.

Ten or more counts support this clonotype. The chain couples TRBV20-1 to TRBJ2-7; no clear D. V was pared by 4 bases and J by 4 bases, with 11 bases between. This CDR3 contains 12 residues. Germline V gene data show CDR1 as DFQATT and CDR2 as SNEGSKA (reference sequence). The CDR3 is CSAKASDYEQYF. The CDR3 DNA follows: TGCAGTGCTAAGGCGAGCGATTACGAGCAGTACTTC.

This clonotype came up a few times. The chain uses TRBV6-2 or TRBV6-3 and TRBJ2-3; TRBD1 matches at 8 bases. The J segment lost 8 bases and the V segment lost 5 bases, leaving 9 bases of the junction unmatched. The germline V gene has CDR1 MNHEY and CDR2 SVGEGT. This CDR3 is built from 14 residues. The DNA of the CDR3 is TGTGCCAGCAGTGGGGACAGGATTCAGGGTACGCAGTATTTT. Translated, it gives CASSGDRIQGTQYF.

The sample holds many counts of this clonotype. The J gene is TRBJ2-2, the V gene TRBV5-5; TRBD1 agrees at 8 bases. Germline loops: CDR1 SGHKS, CDR2 YYEKEE (reference sequence). Trimming took 4 bases from V and 5 from J; bases not matched to a gene: 7. The CDR3 consists of 15 residues. CDR3 protein: CASSQGQGMTGELFF. The CDR3 coding sequence is TGTGCCAGCAGCCAAGGACAGGGAATGACCGGGGAGCTGTTTTTT.

In this sample, this clonotype turned up many times. J is TRBJ1-5 and V is TRBV6-2 or TRBV6-3; 7 bases line up with TRBD1. CDR1 and CDR2 (germline): MNHEY, SVGEGT. Germline trimming cut 2 bases from V and 5 bases from J; bases unmatched to any gene: 3. The CDR3 contains 14 residues. The CDR3 nucleotides read TGTGCCAGCAGTTACGGGACAGCCGATCAGCCCCAGCATTTT. Translating gives CASSYGTADQPQHF.

The CDR3 loop reads CASSYSGGGTGELFF. For the CDR3, the DNA is TGTGCCAGCAGTTACTCGGGCGGCGGCACCGGGGAGCTGTTTTTT. The chain links TRBV6-5 to TRBJ2-2; D remains unclear. There are 15 residues in the CDR3. From germline, CDR1 is MNHEY and CDR2 SVGAGI. Trimming took off 0 bases at V and 4 bases at J, with 9 bases between the two ends.